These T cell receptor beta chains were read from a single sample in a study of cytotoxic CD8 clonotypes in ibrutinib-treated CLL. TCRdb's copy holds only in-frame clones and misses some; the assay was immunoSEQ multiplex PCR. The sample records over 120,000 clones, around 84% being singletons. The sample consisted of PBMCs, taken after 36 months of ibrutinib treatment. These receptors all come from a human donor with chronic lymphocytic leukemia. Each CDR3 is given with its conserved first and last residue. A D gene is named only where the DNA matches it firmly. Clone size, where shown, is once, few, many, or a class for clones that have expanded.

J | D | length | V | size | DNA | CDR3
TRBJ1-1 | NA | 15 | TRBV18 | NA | TGTGCCAGCTCACCACCGTCTACAGGGAACACTGAAGCTTTCTTT | CASSPPSTGNTEAFF
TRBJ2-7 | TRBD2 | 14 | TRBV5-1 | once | TGCGCCAGCAGTAGCGGGGGCCTCGCCTACGAGCAGTACTTC | CASSSGGLAYEQYF
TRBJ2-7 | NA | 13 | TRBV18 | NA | TGTGCCAGCTCACCCCAGGACGGCTACGAGCAGTACTTC | CASSPQDGYEQYF
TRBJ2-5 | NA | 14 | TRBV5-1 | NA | TGCGCCAGCAGCTTGGAAGGGAACGGAGAGACCCAGTACTTC | CASSLEGNGETQYF
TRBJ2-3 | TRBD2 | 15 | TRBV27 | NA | TGTGCCAGCCGACGGGCTAGCGGGGTCGGAGATACGCAGTATTTT | CASRRASGVGDTQYF
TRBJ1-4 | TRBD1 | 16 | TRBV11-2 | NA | TGTGCCAGCAGCTTAATGGCAGGGGGTTACGGTGAAAAACTGTTTTTT | CASSLMAGGYGEKLFF
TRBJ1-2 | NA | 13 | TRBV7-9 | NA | TGTGCCAGCAGCTCTAGGGACTTCTATGGCTACACCTTC | CASSSRDFYGYTF
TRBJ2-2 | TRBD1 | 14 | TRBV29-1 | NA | TGCAGCGCGAGACAGGGGGCGCGTTCCGGGGAGCTGTTTTTT | CSARQGARSGELFF
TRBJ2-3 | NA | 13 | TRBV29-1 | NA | TGCAGCGCCTTTCAGGGTTACACAGATACGCAGTATTTT | CSAFQGYTDTQYF
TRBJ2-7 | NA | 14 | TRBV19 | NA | TGTGCCAGTAGTGGACAGTTTCTGGCTTACGAGCAGTACTTC | CASSGQFLAYEQYF
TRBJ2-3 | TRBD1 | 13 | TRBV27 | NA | TGTGCCAGCAGGCGGACAGGGGGAGATACGCAGTATTTT | CASRRTGGDTQYF
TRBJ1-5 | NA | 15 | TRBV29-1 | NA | TGCAGCCCTCCCCGACAGAAGGATAGCAATCAGCCCCAGCATTTT | CSPPRQKDSNQPQHF
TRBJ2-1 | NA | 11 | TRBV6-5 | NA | TGTGCCAGCAGTTACGTGGGTGAGCAGTTCTTC | CASSYVGEQFF
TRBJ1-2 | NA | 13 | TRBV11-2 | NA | TGTGCCAGCAGCTTGACAAACAATTATGGCTACACCTTC | CASSLTNNYGYTF
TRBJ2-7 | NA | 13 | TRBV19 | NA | TGTGCCAGTAGACAGGGGGGGGCCTACGAGCAGTACTTC | CASRQGGAYEQYF
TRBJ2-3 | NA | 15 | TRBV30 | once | TGTGCCTGGGGAGGGGGGACTTCCAGCACAGATACGCAGTATTTT | CAWGGGTSSTDTQYF
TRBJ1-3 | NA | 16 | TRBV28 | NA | TGTGCCAGCAGTTCCCCGACAGTTGCGGGTGGAAACACCATATATTTT | CASSSPTVAGGNTIYF
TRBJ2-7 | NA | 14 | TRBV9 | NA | TGTGCCAGCAGCGTATATCCAGGGAACTACGAGCAGTACTTC | CASSVYPGNYEQYF
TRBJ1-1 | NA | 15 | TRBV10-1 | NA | TGCGCCAGCAGTGAGTTCTCAGGGTTGAACACTGAAGCTTTCTTT | CASSEFSGLNTEAFF
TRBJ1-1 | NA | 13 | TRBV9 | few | TGTGCCAGCAGCGTAGCAGGGAACACTGAAGCTTTCTTT | CASSVAGNTEAFF
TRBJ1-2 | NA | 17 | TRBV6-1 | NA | TGTGCCAGCAGTGAAGCGTTGTGGGGGGGGCCGAGGTATGGCTACACCTTC | CASSEALWGGPRYGYTF
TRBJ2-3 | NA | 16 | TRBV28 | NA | TGTGCCAGCAGTCCCCAAGGGTTTCGACACACAGATACGCAGTATTTT | CASSPQGFRHTDTQYF
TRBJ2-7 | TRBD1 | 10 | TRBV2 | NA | TGTGCCAGCAGGGACAGGTTGCAGTACTTC | CASRDRLQYF
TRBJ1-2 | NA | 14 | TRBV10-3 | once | TGTGCCATCAGTGTAGCCGGAGAAAACTATGGCTACACCTTC | CAISVAGENYGYTF
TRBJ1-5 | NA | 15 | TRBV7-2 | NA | TGTGCCAGCAGCTTAATGGCACAGGGAGGACAGCCCCAGCATTTT | CASSLMAQGGQPQHF
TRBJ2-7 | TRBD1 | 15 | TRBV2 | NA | TGTGCCAGCAGCGGCGGGACAGGAGTTTTCTACGAGCAGTACTTC | CASSGGTGVFYEQYF
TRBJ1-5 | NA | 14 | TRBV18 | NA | TGTGCCAGCTCACCTACAGGGTACCCTCAGCCCCAGCATTTT | CASSPTGYPQPQHF
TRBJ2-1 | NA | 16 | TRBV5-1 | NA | TGCGCCAGCAGCTTGCCACTCGGGGACATTTACAATGAGCAGTTCTTC | CASSLPLGDIYNEQFF
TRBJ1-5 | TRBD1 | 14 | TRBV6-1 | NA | TGTGCCAGCAGATTGACAGGGGTTAATCAGCCCCAGCATTTT | CASRLTGVNQPQHF
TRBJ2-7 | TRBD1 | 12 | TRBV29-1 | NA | TGCAGCGTTAACGGACAGGGCGGCGAGCAGTACTTC | CSVNGQGGEQYF
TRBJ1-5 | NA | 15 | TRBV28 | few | TGTGCCAGCAGTTTCCTGGACAGCCATAGGCAGCCCCAGCATTTT | CASSFLDSHRQPQHF
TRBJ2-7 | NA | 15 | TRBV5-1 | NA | TGCGCCAGCAGACTCTCCCCCTCCGCCTCCTACGAGCAGTACTTC | CASRLSPSASYEQYF
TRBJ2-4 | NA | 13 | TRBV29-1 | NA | TGCAGCGTTGAACCGATAGCCAAAAACATTCAGTACTTC | CSVEPIAKNIQYF
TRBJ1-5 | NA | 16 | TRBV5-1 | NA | TGCGCCAGCAGCTTGGGCGGGGTGGGAGTCGGTCAGCCCCAGCATTTT | CASSLGGVGVGQPQHF
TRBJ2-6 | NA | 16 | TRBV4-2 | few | TGTGCCAGCAGCCAAGTGAAAGGGTCTGGGGCCAACGTCCTGACTTTC | CASSQVKGSGANVLTF
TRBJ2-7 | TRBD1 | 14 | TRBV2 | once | TGTGCCAGCAGTTCGACAGGGTGGTCCTACGAGCAGTACTTC | CASSSTGWSYEQYF
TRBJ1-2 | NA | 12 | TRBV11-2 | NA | TGTGCCAGCAGCTTTCTACCCGGTGGCTACACCTTC | CASSFLPGGYTF
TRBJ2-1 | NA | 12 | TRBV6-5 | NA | TGTGCCAGCAGTCCCCCCGCAATGGAGCAGTTCTTC | CASSPPAMEQFF
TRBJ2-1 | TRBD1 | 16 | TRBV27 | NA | TGTGCCAGCAGTACCTTTGGGACAGGGAGGCCCAATGAGCAGTTCTTC | CASSTFGTGRPNEQFF
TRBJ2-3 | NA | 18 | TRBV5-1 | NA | TGCGCCAGCAGCCCGGGAGGGATTCCGGGACAGGGTAAAGATACGCAGTATTTT | CASSPGGIPGQGKDTQYF
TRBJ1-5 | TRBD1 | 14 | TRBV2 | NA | TGTGCCAGCAGTGAAGACAGGGGCCATGGACCCCAGCATTTT | CASSEDRGHGPQHF
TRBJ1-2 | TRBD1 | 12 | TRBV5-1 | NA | TGCGCCAGCAGCCCACAGGGGGATGGCTACACCTTC | CASSPQGDGYTF
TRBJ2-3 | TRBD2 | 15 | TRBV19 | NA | TGTGCCAGTAGTCGAACTAGCGGGGGAACAGATACGCAGTATTTT | CASSRTSGGTDTQYF
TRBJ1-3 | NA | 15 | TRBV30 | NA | TGTGCCTGGAGGCCCCTCGGGGGAGGCGGAAACACCATATATTTT | CAWRPLGGGGNTIYF
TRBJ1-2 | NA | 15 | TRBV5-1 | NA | TGCGCCAGCAGCTTACAGGGAGCGGCGAACTATGGCTACACCTTC | CASSLQGAANYGYTF
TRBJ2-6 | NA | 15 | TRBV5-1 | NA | TGCGCCAGCAGCTTGGGAGGGACAGGGGCCAACGTCCTGACTTTC | CASSLGGTGANVLTF
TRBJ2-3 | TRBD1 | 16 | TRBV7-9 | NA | TGTGCCAGCAGGTCATGGCCGGGACAGGGGGGAGATACGCAGTATTTT | CASRSWPGQGGDTQYF
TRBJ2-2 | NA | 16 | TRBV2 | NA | TGTGCCAGCAGTGATTACAGGAGCCCCAACACCGGGGAGCTGTTTTTT | CASSDYRSPNTGELFF
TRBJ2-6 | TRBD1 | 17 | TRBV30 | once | TGTGCCTGGAGGAGATTCGGGACAGGCGATGGGGCCAACGTCCTGACTTTC | CAWRRFGTGDGANVLTF
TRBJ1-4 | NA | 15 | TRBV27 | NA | TGTGCCAGCAGGGACTTTAGAGGTATTAATGAAAAACTGTTTTTT | CASRDFRGINEKLFF
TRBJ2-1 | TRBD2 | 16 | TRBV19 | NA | TGTGCCAGTTCCGGTAGCGGGGCCCTCTTCAACGATGAGCAGTTCTTC | CASSGSGALFNDEQFF